Presented here are 2 T cell receptor beta chains from one specimen sequenced in a study of tumor-infiltrating lymphocytes in primary liver carcinoma. Constant-region priming of about 0.5 ug total RNA yielded TCR beta cDNA. Libraries covering TCR beta were generated through three nested multiplex PCR rounds (using a slightly modified ARM-PCR). For 10 cycles apiece, the opening two PCR rounds ran with TRBV1-TRBV30 forward primers and a C-beta reverse primer. TCRdb processed the multiplex PCR reads anew with MiXCR; each CDR3 protein has one entry. The data contain approximately 110,000 distinct CDR3 sequences, 64% of them singletons. Taking about 17-33 mg of unsorted bulk tissue, the authors co-extracted RNA and DNA. The sequenced material came from liver tumor tissue from sampling region 3. Subset given: tumor region T3, left-lateral pole. The receptors originated from a woman aged 55 to 70 with primary liver carcinoma and hepatitis B virus infection.

V is TRBV11-3 and J is TRBJ2-7; a possible D gene is TRBD1 (5 bases). The CDR3 is 15 residues long. Germline loops: CDR1 SGHNT, CDR2 YENEEA. Trimming took off 5 bases at V and 3 bases at J, with 17 bases between the two ends. Here the CDR3 DNA reads TGTGCCAGCAGCACGCACAGGCAAGGGATCTACGAGCAGTACTTC. Amino acids: CASSTHRQGIYEQYF.

A word on this clonotype: An end of the junction differs from the germline gene, which may be a read error. The rearrangement uses TRBV6-1 and TRBJ2-1; 7 bases match TRBD1. The CDR3 extends over 16 amino acids. CDR1 and CDR2 (germline): MNHNS, SASEGT. CDR3 region: CATRQGVAATHNEQFF. The CDR3 DNA follows: TGTGCCACGCGTCAGGGGGTCGCGGCGACCCACAATGAACAGTTCTTC.